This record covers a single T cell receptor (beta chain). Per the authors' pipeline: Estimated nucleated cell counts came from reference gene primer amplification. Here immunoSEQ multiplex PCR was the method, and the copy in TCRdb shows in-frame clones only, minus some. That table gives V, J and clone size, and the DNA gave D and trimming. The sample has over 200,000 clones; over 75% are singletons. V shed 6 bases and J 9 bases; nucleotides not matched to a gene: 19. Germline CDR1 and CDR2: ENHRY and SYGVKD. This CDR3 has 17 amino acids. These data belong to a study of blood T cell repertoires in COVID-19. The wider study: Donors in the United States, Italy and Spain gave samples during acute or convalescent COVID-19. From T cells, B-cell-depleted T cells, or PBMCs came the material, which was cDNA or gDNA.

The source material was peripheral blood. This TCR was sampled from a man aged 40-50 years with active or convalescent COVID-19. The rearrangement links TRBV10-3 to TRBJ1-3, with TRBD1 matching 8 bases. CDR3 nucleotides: TGTGCCATCAGCCGAGCCCCGGCAGGGGGCCCCTGGGGCACCATATATTTT. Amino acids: CAISRAPAGGPWGTIYF.